This T cell receptor beta chain was sequenced for a study of spatial heterogeneity in lung cancer. At the level of the study: There was a strong correlation between the counts of TCR transcripts measured in tumor regions and a T cell transcriptional module score that was calculated from matched bulk RNA-seq.

This clonotype was detected many times. Its antigen is still unknown. In a library made to pick up alpha chains, this beta chain is a stray read with a size that means little. Indicated time point: sample taken at primary tumor resection. Unsorted whole RNA of tumor, nontumor lung or frozen PBMC was sequenced. V trimming: 4 bases; J trimming: 6 bases; junction bases outside the gene matches: 6. The CDR3 is 16 amino acids. Germline loops: CDR1 KGHSH, CDR2 LQKENI. Study results and limitations: Tracking of tumor mutation counts was seen in expanded intratumoral alpha and beta TCR counts.

Every TCR cDNA molecule carried a tag that served as a unique molecular identifier. TCRdb reanalysed the 5' RACE reads using MiXCR and keeps one entry per CDR3 protein. The table records around 4,900 distinct CDR3 sequences, 12% of them present only once. Material: lung tumor tissue, obtained at surgery. The V and J genes are TRBV18 and TRBJ1-6, with TRBD1 matching over 10 bases. The TCR originated in a male donor with early-stage non-small cell lung cancer. In DNA form, the CDR3 reads TGTGCCAGCTCACGCCAAGGACAGGGGGGTAATTCACCCCTCCACTTT. It codes for CASSRQGQGGNSPLHF.